These 29 T cell receptor beta chains were all obtained from the same sample, sequenced in a study of regulatory T cells. The PCR used 52 TRBV and 13 TRBJ primers. Profiling relied on immunoSEQ multiplex PCR, and the TCRdb table lists in-frame clones only, not all of them. Among some 21,000 clones listed, roughly 93% were seen once. Material for sequencing was CD8+ T cells sorted from blood. The receptors come from a child aged 2 to 15 with CD3G deficiency.

This chain uses TRBV19 with TRBJ2-1; D is perhaps TRBD2 (7 bases). V was shortened by 5 bases and J by 6 bases, with 32 bases between the two germline ends. Germline CDR1 and CDR2: LNHDA and SQIVND (reference sequence). The CDR3 is 20 residues long. The CDR3 reads CASSPRLGRGTHKGGNEQFF. In DNA, the CDR3 is TGTGCCAGTAGTCCCCGACTTGGGCGGGGGACGCATAAGGGGGGCAATGAGCAGTTCTTC. The whole variable domain, remainder taken from reference TRBV19 and TRBJ2-1, is DGGITQSPKYLFRKEGQNVTLSCEQNLNHDAMYWYRQDPGQGLRLIYYSQIVNDFQKGDIAEGYSVSREKKESFPLTVTSAQKNPTAFYLCASSPRLGRGTHKGGNEQFFGPGTRLTVL.

The V and J genes are TRBV19 and TRBJ2-3; 11 nucleotides align to TRBD2. CDR1 is LNHDA, CDR2 SQIVND, per germline (reference sequence). V lost 1 base to trimming and J lost 5 bases; unmatched junction nucleotides: 17. This CDR3 is built from 20 residues. In nucleotides, the CDR3 is TGTGCCAGTAGTATAGGCCATATGGGCTCCACTAGCGGGAGTGAAGATACGCAGTATTTT. Translated: CASSIGHMGSTSGSEDTQYF. Together with reference TRBV19 and TRBJ2-3, the CDR3 gives the full variable domain: DGGITQSPKYLFRKEGQNVTLSCEQNLNHDAMYWYRQDPGQGLRLIYYSQIVNDFQKGDIAEGYSVSREKKESFPLTVTSAQKNPTAFYLCASSIGHMGSTSGSEDTQYFGPGTRLTVL.

The genes are TRBV6-1 and TRBJ2-7, with a weak D call TRBD1 (6 bases). The CDR3 covers 14 residues. V lost 5 bases and J lost 5, with 16 bases in between. Germline CDR1 MNHNS, CDR2 SASEGT. The CDR3 reads CASSPGTIINEQYF. CDR3 nucleotides: TGTGCCAGCAGTCCCGGGACAATCATCAACGAGCAGTACTTC.

The CDR3 is CASSTFLAGGPHRDNEQFF. The DNA of the CDR3 is TGTGCCAGCAGCACTTTTCTGGCGGGAGGGCCCCATAGGGACAATGAGCAGTTCTTC. The chain recombines TRBV28 with TRBJ2-1; TRBD2 agrees at 9 bases. The germline gives CDR1 MDHEN, CDR2 SYDVKM. The CDR3 spans 19 residues. J was trimmed by 5 bases and V by 6 bases; bases with no gene match: 20.

In this sample, this clone turned up once. J is TRBJ1-1 and V is TRBV28; D is possibly TRBD1 (5 bases). Germline CDR1 MDHEN, CDR2 SYDVKM. CDR3 length: 13 amino acids. Deletions cut 3 bases from V and 6 bases from J, with 11 bases between. CDR3 coding DNA: TGTGCCAGCAGTTTCCATGGGGACCCTGAAGCTTTCTTT. Residues: CASSFHGDPEAFF.

For the CDR3, the DNA is TGTGCCAGCAGCTTAGTACGCACAGATACGCAGTATTTT. Its translation: CASSLVRTDTQYF. The chain couples TRBV7-2 to TRBJ2-3; D not certain. V lost 1 base and J lost 1, with 3 bases in between. Germline V gives CDR1 SGHTA, CDR2 FQGNSA. The CDR3 is 13 residues long. The variable domain in full, with the rest retrieved from reference TRBV7-2 and TRBJ2-3, is GAGVSQSPSNKVTEKGKDVELRCDPISGHTALYWYRQSLGQGLEFLIYFQGNSAPDKSGLPSDRFSAERTGGSVSTLTIQRTQQEDSAVYLCASSLVRTDTQYFGPGTRLTVL.

The CDR3 spells CAWSRTYNEQFF. CDR3 DNA sequence: TGTGCCTGGAGTCGAACCTACAATGAGCAGTTCTTC. This chain links TRBV30 with TRBJ2-1; D not resolved. The CDR3 extends over 12 amino acids. V was pared by 2 bases and J by 2 bases, with 4 bases between. The V gene's germline CDR1 is GTSNPN and CDR2 SVGIG (reference sequence).

The rearrangement uses TRBV4-1 and TRBJ1-1; TRBD1 is a possible D gene (6 bases). The V gene's germline CDR1 is MGHRA and CDR2 YSYEKL. The CDR3 has 16 residues. The V and J ends lost 4 bases and 0 bases respectively, with 15 bases between them. CDR3 coding DNA: TGCGCCAGCAGCCCCAGACCGGGACACCTGAACACTGAAGCTTTCTTT. As protein: CASSPRPGHLNTEAFF.

This chain connects TRBV28 to TRBJ2-7, with D perhaps matching TRBD1 (6 bases). Germline loops: CDR1 MDHEN, CDR2 SYDVKM. The CDR3 runs 15 residues. The V and J ends lost 1 base and 1 base respectively, with 11 bases between them. CDR3 region: CASSLSTGPSYEQYF. For the CDR3, the DNA is TGTGCCAGCAGTTTATCCACAGGGCCTTCCTACGAGCAGTACTTC. Full variable domain (remainder filled in from reference TRBV28 and TRBJ2-7): DVKVTQSSRYLVKRTGEKVFLECVQDMDHENMFWYRQDPGLGLRLIYFSYDVKMKEKGDIPEGYSVSREKKERFSLILESASTNQTSMYLCASSLSTGPSYEQYFGPGTRLTVT.

The chain employs TRBV10-1 and TRBJ2-5; 10 nucleotides agree with TRBD2. The CDR3 is 14 residues long. J gave up 5 bases and V 8 bases, and 8 bases lay outside the gene matches. The germline gives CDR1 WNHNN, CDR2 SYGVQD (reference sequence). CDR3 loop: CASEQREGLETQYF. The CDR3 nucleotides are TGCGCCAGCGAACAGCGGGAGGGTTTGGAGACCCAGTACTTC.

V is TRBV10-2 and J is TRBJ2-7; D remains ambiguous. This CDR3 has 11 residues. Germline values: CDR1 WSHSY, CDR2 SAAADI. Trimming cost V 6 bases and J 1 base, with 4 bases left between them. CDR3 nucleotides: TGCGCCAGCAGCTGGTCCTACGAGCAGTACTTC. Its protein is CASSWSYEQYF.

V is TRBV7-9 and J is TRBJ2-7; 7 bases map to TRBD1. V shed 4 bases, J shed 6 bases, and the junction held 6 bases outside the gene matches. The CDR3 covers 13 residues. Looked up from germline, CDR1 is SEHNR and CDR2 is FQNEAQ (reference sequence). CDR3 bases: TGTGCCAGCAGCTCGGACAGGTCCCCCGAGCAGTACTTC. It is translated as CASSSDRSPEQYF. Drawing the rest from reference TRBV7-9 and TRBJ2-7, the complete variable domain is DTGVSQNPRHKITKRGQNVTFRCDPISEHNRLYWYRQTLGQGPEFLTYFQNEAQLEKSRLLSDRFSAERPKGSFSTLEIQRTEQGDSAMYLCASSSDRSPEQYFGPGTRLTVT.

The V and J genes are TRBV18 and TRBJ2-1, with D perhaps matching TRBD2 (6 bases). The CDR3 length is 12 residues. Trimming stripped 6 bases from V and 7 bases from J, with 10 bases between. Germline V lookup: CDR1 KGHSH, CDR2 LQKENI. CDR3 sequence reads: CASSLGGNEQFF. The CDR3 bases are TGTGCCAGCTCCCTGGGGGGAAATGAGCAGTTCTTC.

The gene calls are TRBV19 and TRBJ2-2; D gene ambiguous. Germline V gene data show CDR1 as LNHDA and CDR2 as SQIVND (reference sequence). This CDR3 is built from 12 residues. Between the trimmed V and J ends, which lost 5 bases and 3 bases, there was a span of 4 bases. In DNA, the CDR3 is TGTGCCAGTAGTTTCTACACCGGGGAGCTGTTTTTT. This gives the protein CASSFYTGELFF.

V and J are TRBV15 and TRBJ2-2; D tentatively reads TRBD1 or TRBD2 (5 bases each). This CDR3 comprises 12 residues. The V end lost 11 bases, the J end lost 6 bases, and 13 bases lay between the germline ends. Germline CDR1 reads LNHNV; CDR2 reads YYDKDF (reference sequence). Here the CDR3 reads CAPTEGPGELFF. DNA for the CDR3: TGTGCCCCCACTGAGGGACCCGGGGAGCTGTTTTTT.

This chain connects TRBV28 to TRBJ1-3; the D is unclear. CDR1 is MDHEN and CDR2 is SYDVKM in the germline V gene. V was cut by 8 bases and J by 4 bases, with 12 bases left in between. The CDR3 contains 13 residues. CDR3 in amino acids: CASSRGRGNTIYF. The CDR3 DNA is TGTGCCAGCTCTCGAGGGCGCGGAAACACCATATATTTT.

The genes are TRBV6-1 and TRBJ1-1; a possible D gene is TRBD1 (5 bases). V lost 5 bases and J 3 bases, leaving 16 bases between the germline ends. The germline V gene encodes CDR1 MNHNS and CDR2 SASEGT. The CDR3 covers 15 residues. The CDR3 coding sequence is TGTGCCAGCAGTCGGGGCATCCCGCCGGACACTGAAGCTTTCTTT. Its protein product is CASSRGIPPDTEAFF.

This chain uses TRBV27 with TRBJ2-3; 15 bases agree with TRBD2. Germline lookup yields CDR1 MNHEY and CDR2 SMNVEV (reference sequence). The V segment lost 4 bases and the J segment 4 bases; nucleotides outside the gene matches: 3. The CDR3 is 16 amino acids. The CDR3 nucleotides read TGTGCCAGCAGTTCGGGGACTAGCGGGAGGTCAGATACGCAGTATTTT. It specifies CASSSGTSGRSDTQYF.

The rearrangement links TRBV13 to TRBJ2-2; D is possibly TRBD2 (6 bases). The CDR3 is 16 amino acids. CDR1 and CDR2 from the germline V gene are PRHDT and FYEKMQ (reference sequence). V was shortened by 4 bases and J by 2 bases, with 14 bases between the two germline ends. CDR3 loop: CASSSAREGNTGELFF. CDR3 nucleotide sequence: TGTGCCAGCAGCTCGGCGCGGGAAGGAAACACCGGGGAGCTGTTTTTT.

This chain joins TRBV27 and TRBJ2-7, with D tentatively TRBD1 (7 bases). Trimming removed 10 bases at V and 4 bases at J, with 23 bases between. There are 15 residues in the CDR3. The germline V gene has CDR1 MNHEY and CDR2 SMNVEV (reference sequence). CDR3 protein: CATRGYGDRGYEQYF. In DNA, the CDR3 is TGTGCCACTCGGGGGTACGGGGACAGAGGGTACGAGCAGTACTTC.

The chain uses TRBV5-1 and TRBJ2-1; 8 nucleotides agree with TRBD2. The junction had 8 bases not matched to a gene; V was cut back by 0 bases and J by 9 bases. Germline CDR1 reads SGHRS; CDR2 reads YFSETQ. The CDR3 totals 15 residues. The CDR3 coding sequence is TGCGCCAGCAGCTTGGCCTCTAGCGGGTTAGGTGAGCAGTTCTTC. As protein: CASSLASSGLGEQFF.

The chain is built from TRBV4-1 and TRBJ1-1; D is perhaps TRBD1 (5 bases). The V end lost 0 bases, the J end lost 3 bases, and 5 bases lay between the germline ends. The V gene's germline CDR1 is MGHRA and CDR2 YSYEKL. The CDR3 length is 13 residues. The CDR3 reads CASSQDRDTEAFF. The CDR3 DNA reads TGCGCCAGCAGCCAAGACAGGGACACTGAAGCTTTCTTT.

Note on this clone: The same CDR3 also results from other DNA sequences found in this sample. The rearrangement links TRBV28 to TRBJ2-7; no definite D call. The CDR3 covers 12 residues. From germline, CDR1 is MDHEN and CDR2 SYDVKM. Trimming took off 2 bases at V and 0 bases at J, with 2 bases between the two ends. For the CDR3, the DNA is TGTGCCAGCAGTTTAGACTCCTACGAGCAGTACTTC. Its protein is CASSLDSYEQYF.

The genes are TRBV28 and TRBJ2-7; weak D call: TRBD2 (7 bases). The CDR3 length is 16 residues. Germline loops: CDR1 MDHEN, CDR2 SYDVKM. With 6 bases removed from V and 7 bases from J, the gap between germline ends came to 25 bases. Here the CDR3 reads CASRPTGGDRWYEQYF. The DNA of the CDR3 is TGTGCCAGCAGACCTACGGGGGGCGACCGGTGGTATGAGCAGTACTTC.

V usage is TRBV19 and J usage is TRBJ2-2, with D uncertain. V gave up 0 bases and J gave up 5 bases, with 7 bases separating them. Germline V CDR1 and CDR2: LNHDA, SQIVND (reference sequence). CDR3 size: 14 residues. CDR3 in amino acids: CASSIDARTGELFF. CDR3 in DNA: TGTGCCAGTAGTATAGATGCGAGGACCGGGGAGCTGTTTTTT.

J is TRBJ1-1 and V is TRBV10-1; 10 bases map to TRBD1. The V gene end was trimmed by 9 bases and the J gene end by 3 bases; junction bases not matched to a gene: 13. Germline CDR1 WNHNN, CDR2 SYGVQD (reference sequence). The CDR3 is made up of 16 amino acids. The CDR3 nucleotides are TGCGCCAGTAACCAGCCTACCGGGACAGGGGACACTGAAGCTTTCTTT. The encoded protein is CASNQPTGTGDTEAFF.

The gene calls are TRBV11-2 and TRBJ2-5, with a tentative D call TRBD2 (6 bases). The CDR3 runs 15 residues. The V end was cut by 4 bases, the J end by 2 bases, with 14 bases between. Germline loops: CDR1 SGHAT, CDR2 FQNNGV. The CDR3 reads CASSSGQRVQETQYF. The CDR3 nucleotides read TGTGCCAGCAGCTCAGGGCAGCGGGTTCAAGAGACCCAGTACTTC.

In this sample, this clone turned up a few times. The chain carries TRBV29-1 and TRBJ2-7, with 8 bases lining up with TRBD1. V lost 8 bases and J lost 3; bases outside the gene matches: 6. Looked up from germline, CDR1 is SQVTM and CDR2 is ANQGSEA. The CDR3 is made up of 12 amino acids. The CDR3 DNA is TGCAGCTTCAGGGGGCCAGGCTACGAGCAGTACTTC. This encodes CSFRGPGYEQYF.

The genes are TRBV28 and TRBJ1-1, with D hard to call. Deletions cut 5 bases from V and 1 base from J, with 8 bases between. Germline loops: CDR1 MDHEN, CDR2 SYDVKM. CDR3 length equals 13 residues. The CDR3 spells CASSPAGNTEAFF. The CDR3 nucleotides are TGTGCCAGCAGTCCAGCCGGGAACACTGAAGCTTTCTTT.